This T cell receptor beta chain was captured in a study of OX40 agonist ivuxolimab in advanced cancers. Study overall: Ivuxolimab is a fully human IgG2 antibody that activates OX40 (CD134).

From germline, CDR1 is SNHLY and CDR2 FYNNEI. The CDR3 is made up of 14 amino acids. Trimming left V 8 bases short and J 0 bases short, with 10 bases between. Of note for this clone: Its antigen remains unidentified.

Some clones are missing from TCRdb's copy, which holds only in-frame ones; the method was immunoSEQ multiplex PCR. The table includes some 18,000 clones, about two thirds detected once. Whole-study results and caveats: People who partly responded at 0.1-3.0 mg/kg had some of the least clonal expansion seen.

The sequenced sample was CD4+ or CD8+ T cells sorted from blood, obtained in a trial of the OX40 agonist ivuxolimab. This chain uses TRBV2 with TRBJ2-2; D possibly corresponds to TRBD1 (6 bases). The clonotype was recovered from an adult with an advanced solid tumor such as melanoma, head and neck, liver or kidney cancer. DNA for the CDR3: TGTGCCAGCGGGCACAGGGCGAACACCGGGGAGCTGTTTTTT. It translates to CASGHRANTGELFF.